This T cell receptor (beta chain) derives from a study of lymphopenia after photon versus proton radiotherapy. Whole-study findings and limits: In patients who died, overall survival fell as post-nadir TCR diversity dropped more. Better survival with proton therapy was suggested as possible, not demonstrated. Photon-treated patients lost naive T cells and TCR diversity; proton-treated stayed stable.

Details on this clone: Antigen: not known.

TCRdb keeps only in-frame clones here, not all; method: immunoSEQ multiplex PCR. The repertoire has around 13,000 clones, approximately 83% of them found once; the top ten carry 27%. The receptor's source is a man aged 50-59 years with gastric cancer. The sample in question was peripheral blood, obtained from a patient treated with photon-based radiotherapy.

CDR3 in amino acids: CASGGAAGNTIYF. CDR3 nucleotides: TGTGCCTCAGGGGGGGCAGCTGGAAACACCATATATTTT. The chain is built from TRBV7-8 and TRBJ1-3, with 7 bases fitting TRBD1. Germline V gives CDR1 SGHVS, CDR2 FQNEAQ. V lost 11 bases, J lost 2 bases, and 6 bases stayed unmatched. The CDR3 has 13 amino acids.